Listed below are T cell receptor beta chains from one sample, sequenced in a study of blood T cell repertoires in COVID-19. Here immunoSEQ multiplex PCR was the method, and the copy in TCRdb shows in-frame clones only, minus some. Of about 50,000 clones detected, 90% appear once; the ten largest clones hold 8.5% to 10%. Sequencing was performed on peripheral blood. The receptor source for this set is a woman older than 75 with acute or convalescent COVID-19. CDR3s include the opening cysteine and the closing phenylalanine or tryptophan. The D gene is left open where the match is weak. Not all rows give a size; the values are once, few, many and, for expanded clones, a class.

j_gene: TRBJ2-1
abundance: .
v_gene: TRBV6-2/TRBV6-3
d_gene: TRBD2
CDR3nt: TGTGCCAGCAGTTACTCGCGAATAGAAGTTCGGACTAGCGGGACTTACAATGAGCAGTTCTTC
CDR3aa: CASSYSRIEVRTSGTYNEQFF

j_gene: TRBJ2-1
abundance: .
v_gene: TRBV2
d_gene: .
CDR3nt: TGTGCCAGCAGCGGTAGAGGGAAGCGAGACTCCTACAATGAGCAGTTCTTC
CDR3aa: CASSGRGKRDSYNEQFF

j_gene: TRBJ1-1
abundance: .
v_gene: TRBV28
d_gene: TRBD1
CDR3nt: TGTGCCAGCAGTCCAGGGACAGCCATGAACACTGAAGCTTTCTTT
CDR3aa: CASSPGTAMNTEAFF

j_gene: TRBJ2-2
abundance: once
v_gene: TRBV4-3
d_gene: TRBD2
CDR3nt: TGCGCCAGCAGCCAAGGAAGCGCGGGAGCAACCGGGGAGCTGTTTTTT
CDR3aa: CASSQGSAGATGELFF

j_gene: TRBJ2-1
abundance: .
v_gene: TRBV14
d_gene: .
CDR3nt: TGTGCCAGCAGCCATCCTAACCCTTCAAGCGCTTCCGAACGACCTAGAACAATCGAGCAGTTCTTC
CDR3aa: CASSHPNPSSASERPRTIEQFF

j_gene: TRBJ2-5
abundance: .
v_gene: TRBV5-6
d_gene: .
CDR3nt: TGTGCCAGCAGCGACGGGGGGCCTGGAAAGACCCAGTACTTC
CDR3aa: CASSDGGPGKTQYF

j_gene: TRBJ2-3
abundance: .
v_gene: TRBV28
d_gene: .
CDR3nt: TGTGCCAGCAGCCCGGGGGGCAGCCCTAGCACAGATACGCAGTATTTT
CDR3aa: CASSPGGSPSTDTQYF

j_gene: TRBJ2-7
abundance: .
v_gene: TRBV4-2
d_gene: TRBD1
CDR3nt: TGTGCCAGCAGCCAAGTGGTGGGACAGGGCTACGAGCAGTACTTC
CDR3aa: CASSQVVGQGYEQYF

j_gene: TRBJ1-5
abundance: once
v_gene: TRBV12-3/TRBV12-4
d_gene: .
CDR3nt: TGTGCCAGCAGAAAACAGGAAAATCAGCCCCAGCATTTT
CDR3aa: CASRKQENQPQHF

j_gene: TRBJ2-1
abundance: .
v_gene: TRBV7-3
d_gene: .
CDR3nt: TGTGCCAGCAGCTTAATTTGGGACTCCAATGAGCAGTTCTTC
CDR3aa: CASSLIWDSNEQFF

j_gene: TRBJ1-2
abundance: .
v_gene: TRBV14
d_gene: TRBD1
CDR3nt: TGTGCCAGCAGCCCGGGACAGGGGACGAGGAACTATGGCTACACCTTC
CDR3aa: CASSPGQGTRNYGYTF

j_gene: TRBJ1-2
abundance: .
v_gene: TRBV27
d_gene: TRBD1
CDR3nt: TGTGCCAGCAGTTTCGGACAGGGAGCCTATGGCTACACCTTC
CDR3aa: CASSFGQGAYGYTF

j_gene: TRBJ1-1
abundance: .
v_gene: TRBV12-1
d_gene: .
CDR3nt: TGTGCCATCAAGCCGGGTGATGACACTGAAGCTTTCTTT
CDR3aa: CAIKPGDDTEAFF

j_gene: TRBJ1-5
abundance: once
v_gene: TRBV28
d_gene: TRBD1
CDR3nt: TGTGCCAGCAGCAGCCCATCCGGGACAGGAACTTCGGTACGTCAGCCCCAGCATTTT
CDR3aa: CASSSPSGTGTSVRQPQHF

j_gene: TRBJ2-1
abundance: .
v_gene: TRBV5-1
d_gene: .
CDR3nt: TGCGCCAGCAGCTACCCAGGCGGGGATGAGCAGTTCTTC
CDR3aa: CASSYPGGDEQFF

j_gene: TRBJ2-7
abundance: .
v_gene: TRBV12-3/TRBV12-4
d_gene: .
CDR3nt: TGTGCCAGCAGCCCTAAGTACGAGCAGTACTTC
CDR3aa: CASSPKYEQYF

j_gene: TRBJ1-6
abundance: .
v_gene: TRBV7-2
d_gene: TRBD1
CDR3nt: TGTGCCAGCAGCATAAACCAGGGGGCTAATTCACCCCTCCACTTT
CDR3aa: CASSINQGANSPLHF

j_gene: TRBJ2-2
abundance: .
v_gene: TRBV18
d_gene: TRBD2
CDR3nt: TGTGCCAGCTCCGAAACTAGCGGAGCGAACACCGGGGAGCTGTTTTTT
CDR3aa: CASSETSGANTGELFF

j_gene: TRBJ1-5
abundance: .
v_gene: TRBV19
d_gene: .
CDR3nt: TGTGCCAGTAGTAGGCAGGGGTTGCTGTATAGCAATCAGCCCCAGCATTTT
CDR3aa: CASSRQGLLYSNQPQHF

j_gene: TRBJ2-2
abundance: .
v_gene: TRBV27
d_gene: .
CDR3nt: TGTGCCAGCAGTTTATCAGGTCGGGGCGGGGAGCTGTTTTTT
CDR3aa: CASSLSGRGGELFF

j_gene: TRBJ2-7
abundance: .
v_gene: TRBV4-2
d_gene: TRBD2
CDR3nt: TGTGCCAGCAGCCAGGACTCCCCGGGACTAGCGGGGTACGAGCAGTACTTC
CDR3aa: CASSQDSPGLAGYEQYF

j_gene: TRBJ2-1
abundance: .
v_gene: TRBV7-9
d_gene: TRBD2
CDR3nt: TGTGCCAGCAGTAGAGCGGGGACCGGCTACAATGAGCAGTTCTTC
CDR3aa: CASSRAGTGYNEQFF

j_gene: TRBJ2-7
abundance: .
v_gene: TRBV11-2
d_gene: TRBD1
CDR3nt: TGTGCCAGCAGCTTAGATAGAGGGACAGGGTACTACGAGCAGTACTTC
CDR3aa: CASSLDRGTGYYEQYF

j_gene: TRBJ2-7
abundance: .
v_gene: TRBV6-2/TRBV6-3
d_gene: TRBD2
CDR3nt: TGTGCCAGCAGTCGTTGGACTAGCGGCGACGAGGGCGAGCAGTACTTC
CDR3aa: CASSRWTSGDEGEQYF

j_gene: TRBJ2-7
abundance: .
v_gene: TRBV7-2
d_gene: TRBD1
CDR3nt: TGTGCCAGCAGCCCCTCGGGCACAGGGGGCCTGGGCGAGCAGTACTTC
CDR3aa: CASSPSGTGGLGEQYF

j_gene: TRBJ1-4
abundance: .
v_gene: TRBV4-3
d_gene: .
CDR3nt: TGCGCCAGCAGCCATGACAGACTGCAGAATGAAAAACTGTTTTTT
CDR3aa: CASSHDRLQNEKLFF

j_gene: TRBJ2-5
abundance: .
v_gene: TRBV2
d_gene: TRBD2
CDR3nt: TGTGCCAGCAGGATGCCGGGGGGTAGAGGGACCCAGTACTTC
CDR3aa: CASRMPGGRGTQYF

j_gene: TRBJ2-5
abundance: .
v_gene: TRBV27
d_gene: TRBD1
CDR3nt: TGTGCCAGCAGCTACAGGGGGCAAGGCCGGGAGACCCAGTACTTC
CDR3aa: CASSYRGQGRETQYF

j_gene: TRBJ2-3
abundance: .
v_gene: TRBV24-1
d_gene: .
CDR3nt: TGTGCCACCAGCGGGACTTACACAGATACGCAGTATTTT
CDR3aa: CATSGTYTDTQYF

j_gene: TRBJ1-1
abundance: .
v_gene: TRBV6-5
d_gene: .
CDR3nt: TGTGCCAGCAGAACTCAGGGTCCCGCCACTGAAGCTTTCTTT
CDR3aa: CASRTQGPATEAFF

j_gene: TRBJ2-1
abundance: .
v_gene: TRBV7-8
d_gene: TRBD2
CDR3nt: TGTGCCAGCAGCTCAGCCGGGACTAGCGGTTACAATGAGCAGTTCTTC
CDR3aa: CASSSAGTSGYNEQFF

j_gene: TRBJ2-1
abundance: once
v_gene: TRBV3-1/TRBV3-2
d_gene: TRBD2
CDR3nt: TGTGCCAGCAGCCAAGCGGAACTAGCGCGGAATGAGCAGTTCTTC
CDR3aa: CASSQAELARNEQFF

j_gene: TRBJ1-2
abundance: .
v_gene: TRBV24-1
d_gene: TRBD1
CDR3nt: TGTGCCACCAGTGATGCGAGACAGGGTTGGGGCTACACCTTC
CDR3aa: CATSDARQGWGYTF

j_gene: TRBJ2-6
abundance: .
v_gene: TRBV9
d_gene: .
CDR3nt: TGTGCCAGCAGCGTAGGAAAGGGGCAGGGCCTCTCTGGGGCCAACGTCCTGACTTTC
CDR3aa: CASSVGKGQGLSGANVLTF

j_gene: TRBJ2-1
abundance: .
v_gene: TRBV4-1
d_gene: .
CDR3nt: TGCGCCAGCAGCCAAGACGGGGGGCTCTACAATGAGCAGTTCTTC
CDR3aa: CASSQDGGLYNEQFF